A selection of T cell receptor beta chains follows, all from one sample in a study of blood T cell repertoires in COVID-19. Method: immunoSEQ multiplex PCR; TCRdb's copy keeps in-frame clones and lacks some. The sample gives 60,000 to 90,000 clones, about 85% of which show up once; over 5.5% is in the top ten. The sequenced material came from peripheral blood. These receptors originate from a man aged 60 to 69 with active or convalescent COVID-19. The CDR3 runs from the conserved cysteine through the conserved F or W.

v_call: TRBV4-2; j_call: TRBJ1-2; cdr3_aa: CASSQDGQGWNYGYTF
v_call: TRBV6-2/TRBV6-3; j_call: TRBJ1-1; cdr3_aa: CASSSVLNTEAFF
v_call: TRBV12-5; j_call: TRBJ1-1; cdr3_aa: CASAPPWNTEAFF
v_call: TRBV14; j_call: TRBJ2-7; cdr3_aa: CASSQVGAYEQYF
v_call: TRBV7-4; j_call: TRBJ1-2; cdr3_aa: CASSLEGEGQGVEYGYTF
v_call: TRBV6-1; j_call: TRBJ2-3; cdr3_aa: CASSEARGGPFNTQYF
v_call: TRBV18; j_call: TRBJ2-1; cdr3_aa: CASSPVAGQNNEQFF
v_call: TRBV19; j_call: TRBJ1-5; cdr3_aa: CASRNLRQGLGQPQHF
v_call: TRBV29-1; j_call: TRBJ2-1; cdr3_aa: CSVVVAGKGHNEQFF
v_call: TRBV19; j_call: TRBJ1-1; cdr3_aa: CATKGGQGGTEAFF
v_call: TRBV3-1/TRBV3-2; j_call: TRBJ1-2; cdr3_aa: CASSQGSAGANYGYTF
v_call: TRBV5-8; j_call: TRBJ2-2; cdr3_aa: CASSLEAGGTGELFF
v_call: TRBV19; j_call: TRBJ1-2; cdr3_aa: CASSIKWQGAYGYTF
v_call: TRBV3-1/TRBV3-2; j_call: TRBJ2-2; cdr3_aa: CASSQERQAGATGELFF
v_call: TRBV6-5; j_call: TRBJ2-7; cdr3_aa: CASSYKKGARVDEQYF
v_call: TRBV13; j_call: TRBJ2-7; cdr3_aa: CASSLEGGRKSYEQYF
v_call: TRBV19; j_call: TRBJ1-3; cdr3_aa: CASRKDRVYGNTIYF
v_call: TRBV7-9; j_call: TRBJ1-5; cdr3_aa: CASSFSGQGENQPQHF
v_call: TRBV4-3; j_call: TRBJ1-1; cdr3_aa: CASSQGSRAHRGTEAFF
v_call: TRBV10-3; j_call: TRBJ2-2; cdr3_aa: CAISDGRGLNTGELFF
v_call: TRBV2; j_call: TRBJ2-3; cdr3_aa: CASRTGQGAKDTQYF
v_call: TRBV5-5; j_call: TRBJ1-1; cdr3_aa: CASSTRDRGPEAFF
v_call: TRBV5-4; j_call: TRBJ1-2; cdr3_aa: CASSSPAGGGDYGYTF
v_call: TRBV2; j_call: TRBJ2-5; cdr3_aa: CASSELVGVETQYF
v_call: TRBV29-1; j_call: TRBJ1-2; cdr3_aa: CSVEGGAGYTF
v_call: TRBV5-1; j_call: TRBJ2-1; cdr3_aa: CASSLVMAGEYNEQFF
v_call: TRBV6-5; j_call: TRBJ2-7; cdr3_aa: CASSFKTSAYYEQYF
v_call: TRBV7-2; j_call: TRBJ2-1; cdr3_aa: CASSSDRATYNEQFF
v_call: TRBV3-1/TRBV3-2; j_call: TRBJ2-5; cdr3_aa: CASSQDWGQGPYQETQYF
v_call: TRBV18; j_call: TRBJ2-5; cdr3_aa: CASSPPLTGEVETQYF
v_call: TRBV6-5; j_call: TRBJ1-4; cdr3_aa: CASNPTGGNEKLFF
v_call: TRBV7-2; j_call: TRBJ2-4; cdr3_aa: CASSTGQGTNIQYF
v_call: TRBV9; j_call: TRBJ2-5; cdr3_aa: CASSVFSGGFQETQYF
v_call: TRBV5-4; j_call: TRBJ2-7; cdr3_aa: CASSLGPTTGADYEQYF
v_call: TRBV7-2; j_call: TRBJ1-6; cdr3_aa: CASSVQQADYNSPLHF
v_call: TRBV21-1; j_call: TRBJ1-3; cdr3_aa: CASSPNMRQGAGNTIYF
v_call: TRBV4-2; j_call: TRBJ1-6; cdr3_aa: CASSQLDRGNSPLHF
v_call: TRBV9; j_call: TRBJ2-5; cdr3_aa: CASSGSLAGEWETQYF
v_call: TRBV6-5; j_call: TRBJ1-4; cdr3_aa: CASSYSSGPNEKLFF
v_call: TRBV21-1; j_call: TRBJ1-2; cdr3_aa: CASNDRALDGYTF
v_call: TRBV4-2; j_call: TRBJ2-1; cdr3_aa: CASSQDTRGSYEQFF
v_call: TRBV4-3; j_call: TRBJ1-3; cdr3_aa: CASSHGGQGTGNTIYF
v_call: TRBV6-1; j_call: TRBJ1-2; cdr3_aa: CASSENLRRADYGYTF
v_call: TRBV6-5; j_call: TRBJ1-6; cdr3_aa: CASRGQGYYNSPLHF
v_call: TRBV27; j_call: TRBJ1-5; cdr3_aa: CASSIQGGQPQHF
v_call: TRBV7-9; j_call: TRBJ2-5; cdr3_aa: CASSPWTSGGGEETQYF
v_call: TRBV5-4; j_call: TRBJ2-7; cdr3_aa: CASSLGGQGSYEQYF
v_call: TRBV10-3; j_call: TRBJ2-3; cdr3_aa: CAISQGTDTQYF
v_call: TRBV4-1; j_call: TRBJ2-3; cdr3_aa: CASSQDVASGARDTQYF
v_call: TRBV11-3; j_call: TRBJ2-5; cdr3_aa: CASSPGTGGRQETQYF
v_call: TRBV7-9; j_call: TRBJ2-7; cdr3_aa: CASSLANRVNEQYF
v_call: TRBV5-1; j_call: TRBJ2-1; cdr3_aa: CASSLGGGYNEQFF
v_call: TRBV24-1; j_call: TRBJ1-3; cdr3_aa: CATSDGGQHSGGNTIYF
v_call: TRBV19; j_call: TRBJ2-3; cdr3_aa: CASSIFWGGAEDTQYF
v_call: TRBV4-1; j_call: TRBJ2-5; cdr3_aa: CASSPQSRAVFQYF